This T cell receptor beta chain is from a study of blood T cell repertoires in COVID-19 (dated by TCRdb to 2018 to 2020). In terms of the full investigation: Collaborator samples came from the United States, Italy and Spain and covered acute and convalescent phases of COVID-19. A de-identified subject ID, COVID-19 status, age in years and sex were almost always included in the sample metadata. The material from the prospective study consisted of cDNA or gDNA derived from T cells, B-cell-depleted T cells, or PBMCs. Where available, HLA class I and class II types were obtained from metadata supplied by the sample provider rather than from assay-based typing. Samples were obtained from the ongoing ImmuneRACE study (first 160 participants) and from 1,254 subjects provided by 6 global collaborators. The repertoires were released in a freely available public database intended as a resource for research on the immune response to SARS-CoV-2. Deeply sampled blood TCRbeta repertoires from subjects exposed to, actively infected with, or recovered from COVID-19 were included in the dataset. On the study overall, not on this receptor specifically: Clinical and demographic metadata were provided uncurated, with the amount varying by source and participant.

CDR1 and CDR2 (MGHDK, SYGVNS) derive from the germline V gene. V is reduced by 1 base and J by 5 bases, leaving a spacing of 14 bases between them. The CDR3 goes from the cysteine to the phenylalanine over 15 residues. Kept here is only the CDR3 DNA, which spans 45 bases and is read in frame from base 1. Each collaborating institution followed its own protocols to collect whole blood in K2EDTA tubes. For TCRbeta analysis, collaborator samples were shipped as frozen whole blood, as isolated PBMCs, or as DNA extracted from either sample type. TCRbeta CDR3 regions were amplified from genomic DNA using the immunoSEQ Assay, a bias-controlled multiplex PCR. The authors processed their data as follows. Nucleated cell counts per sample were estimated from amplification of reference gene primers within the assay. Sequence reads were collapsed and filtered to measure the absolute abundance of every unique TCRbeta CDR3 rearrangement. For each sample, productive Simpson clonality was calculated by taking the square root of Simpson's diversity index across productive rearrangements. Not all clones reach the TCRdb copy of this immuneACCESS table, which keeps in-frame sequences only. Checked studies attribute under half of the gap to unresolved V genes and leave the rest unexplained. That table furnishes V, J and clone size, whereas the DNA furnished D and trimming. Within this sample are approximately 22,000 clones, with approximately 80% of them counted one time only. Of the sample, over 20% falls within the top ten clones.

Details on this clone: Its specific antigen is unknown. Per-nucleotide qualities are absent, and no much larger clonotype sits a single base away.

This TCR was sampled from a man older than 75 with active or convalescent COVID-19. The V and J segments used are TRBV25-1 and TRBJ2-5, with a tentative D gene TRBD2 over 6 matching bases. Sequencing was done on a sample of peripheral blood. The CDR3 in this case is CASSEFREVSETQYF. Read as DNA, the sequence is TGTGCCAGCAGTGAATTTAGGGAGGTGAGCGAGACCCAGTACTTC.